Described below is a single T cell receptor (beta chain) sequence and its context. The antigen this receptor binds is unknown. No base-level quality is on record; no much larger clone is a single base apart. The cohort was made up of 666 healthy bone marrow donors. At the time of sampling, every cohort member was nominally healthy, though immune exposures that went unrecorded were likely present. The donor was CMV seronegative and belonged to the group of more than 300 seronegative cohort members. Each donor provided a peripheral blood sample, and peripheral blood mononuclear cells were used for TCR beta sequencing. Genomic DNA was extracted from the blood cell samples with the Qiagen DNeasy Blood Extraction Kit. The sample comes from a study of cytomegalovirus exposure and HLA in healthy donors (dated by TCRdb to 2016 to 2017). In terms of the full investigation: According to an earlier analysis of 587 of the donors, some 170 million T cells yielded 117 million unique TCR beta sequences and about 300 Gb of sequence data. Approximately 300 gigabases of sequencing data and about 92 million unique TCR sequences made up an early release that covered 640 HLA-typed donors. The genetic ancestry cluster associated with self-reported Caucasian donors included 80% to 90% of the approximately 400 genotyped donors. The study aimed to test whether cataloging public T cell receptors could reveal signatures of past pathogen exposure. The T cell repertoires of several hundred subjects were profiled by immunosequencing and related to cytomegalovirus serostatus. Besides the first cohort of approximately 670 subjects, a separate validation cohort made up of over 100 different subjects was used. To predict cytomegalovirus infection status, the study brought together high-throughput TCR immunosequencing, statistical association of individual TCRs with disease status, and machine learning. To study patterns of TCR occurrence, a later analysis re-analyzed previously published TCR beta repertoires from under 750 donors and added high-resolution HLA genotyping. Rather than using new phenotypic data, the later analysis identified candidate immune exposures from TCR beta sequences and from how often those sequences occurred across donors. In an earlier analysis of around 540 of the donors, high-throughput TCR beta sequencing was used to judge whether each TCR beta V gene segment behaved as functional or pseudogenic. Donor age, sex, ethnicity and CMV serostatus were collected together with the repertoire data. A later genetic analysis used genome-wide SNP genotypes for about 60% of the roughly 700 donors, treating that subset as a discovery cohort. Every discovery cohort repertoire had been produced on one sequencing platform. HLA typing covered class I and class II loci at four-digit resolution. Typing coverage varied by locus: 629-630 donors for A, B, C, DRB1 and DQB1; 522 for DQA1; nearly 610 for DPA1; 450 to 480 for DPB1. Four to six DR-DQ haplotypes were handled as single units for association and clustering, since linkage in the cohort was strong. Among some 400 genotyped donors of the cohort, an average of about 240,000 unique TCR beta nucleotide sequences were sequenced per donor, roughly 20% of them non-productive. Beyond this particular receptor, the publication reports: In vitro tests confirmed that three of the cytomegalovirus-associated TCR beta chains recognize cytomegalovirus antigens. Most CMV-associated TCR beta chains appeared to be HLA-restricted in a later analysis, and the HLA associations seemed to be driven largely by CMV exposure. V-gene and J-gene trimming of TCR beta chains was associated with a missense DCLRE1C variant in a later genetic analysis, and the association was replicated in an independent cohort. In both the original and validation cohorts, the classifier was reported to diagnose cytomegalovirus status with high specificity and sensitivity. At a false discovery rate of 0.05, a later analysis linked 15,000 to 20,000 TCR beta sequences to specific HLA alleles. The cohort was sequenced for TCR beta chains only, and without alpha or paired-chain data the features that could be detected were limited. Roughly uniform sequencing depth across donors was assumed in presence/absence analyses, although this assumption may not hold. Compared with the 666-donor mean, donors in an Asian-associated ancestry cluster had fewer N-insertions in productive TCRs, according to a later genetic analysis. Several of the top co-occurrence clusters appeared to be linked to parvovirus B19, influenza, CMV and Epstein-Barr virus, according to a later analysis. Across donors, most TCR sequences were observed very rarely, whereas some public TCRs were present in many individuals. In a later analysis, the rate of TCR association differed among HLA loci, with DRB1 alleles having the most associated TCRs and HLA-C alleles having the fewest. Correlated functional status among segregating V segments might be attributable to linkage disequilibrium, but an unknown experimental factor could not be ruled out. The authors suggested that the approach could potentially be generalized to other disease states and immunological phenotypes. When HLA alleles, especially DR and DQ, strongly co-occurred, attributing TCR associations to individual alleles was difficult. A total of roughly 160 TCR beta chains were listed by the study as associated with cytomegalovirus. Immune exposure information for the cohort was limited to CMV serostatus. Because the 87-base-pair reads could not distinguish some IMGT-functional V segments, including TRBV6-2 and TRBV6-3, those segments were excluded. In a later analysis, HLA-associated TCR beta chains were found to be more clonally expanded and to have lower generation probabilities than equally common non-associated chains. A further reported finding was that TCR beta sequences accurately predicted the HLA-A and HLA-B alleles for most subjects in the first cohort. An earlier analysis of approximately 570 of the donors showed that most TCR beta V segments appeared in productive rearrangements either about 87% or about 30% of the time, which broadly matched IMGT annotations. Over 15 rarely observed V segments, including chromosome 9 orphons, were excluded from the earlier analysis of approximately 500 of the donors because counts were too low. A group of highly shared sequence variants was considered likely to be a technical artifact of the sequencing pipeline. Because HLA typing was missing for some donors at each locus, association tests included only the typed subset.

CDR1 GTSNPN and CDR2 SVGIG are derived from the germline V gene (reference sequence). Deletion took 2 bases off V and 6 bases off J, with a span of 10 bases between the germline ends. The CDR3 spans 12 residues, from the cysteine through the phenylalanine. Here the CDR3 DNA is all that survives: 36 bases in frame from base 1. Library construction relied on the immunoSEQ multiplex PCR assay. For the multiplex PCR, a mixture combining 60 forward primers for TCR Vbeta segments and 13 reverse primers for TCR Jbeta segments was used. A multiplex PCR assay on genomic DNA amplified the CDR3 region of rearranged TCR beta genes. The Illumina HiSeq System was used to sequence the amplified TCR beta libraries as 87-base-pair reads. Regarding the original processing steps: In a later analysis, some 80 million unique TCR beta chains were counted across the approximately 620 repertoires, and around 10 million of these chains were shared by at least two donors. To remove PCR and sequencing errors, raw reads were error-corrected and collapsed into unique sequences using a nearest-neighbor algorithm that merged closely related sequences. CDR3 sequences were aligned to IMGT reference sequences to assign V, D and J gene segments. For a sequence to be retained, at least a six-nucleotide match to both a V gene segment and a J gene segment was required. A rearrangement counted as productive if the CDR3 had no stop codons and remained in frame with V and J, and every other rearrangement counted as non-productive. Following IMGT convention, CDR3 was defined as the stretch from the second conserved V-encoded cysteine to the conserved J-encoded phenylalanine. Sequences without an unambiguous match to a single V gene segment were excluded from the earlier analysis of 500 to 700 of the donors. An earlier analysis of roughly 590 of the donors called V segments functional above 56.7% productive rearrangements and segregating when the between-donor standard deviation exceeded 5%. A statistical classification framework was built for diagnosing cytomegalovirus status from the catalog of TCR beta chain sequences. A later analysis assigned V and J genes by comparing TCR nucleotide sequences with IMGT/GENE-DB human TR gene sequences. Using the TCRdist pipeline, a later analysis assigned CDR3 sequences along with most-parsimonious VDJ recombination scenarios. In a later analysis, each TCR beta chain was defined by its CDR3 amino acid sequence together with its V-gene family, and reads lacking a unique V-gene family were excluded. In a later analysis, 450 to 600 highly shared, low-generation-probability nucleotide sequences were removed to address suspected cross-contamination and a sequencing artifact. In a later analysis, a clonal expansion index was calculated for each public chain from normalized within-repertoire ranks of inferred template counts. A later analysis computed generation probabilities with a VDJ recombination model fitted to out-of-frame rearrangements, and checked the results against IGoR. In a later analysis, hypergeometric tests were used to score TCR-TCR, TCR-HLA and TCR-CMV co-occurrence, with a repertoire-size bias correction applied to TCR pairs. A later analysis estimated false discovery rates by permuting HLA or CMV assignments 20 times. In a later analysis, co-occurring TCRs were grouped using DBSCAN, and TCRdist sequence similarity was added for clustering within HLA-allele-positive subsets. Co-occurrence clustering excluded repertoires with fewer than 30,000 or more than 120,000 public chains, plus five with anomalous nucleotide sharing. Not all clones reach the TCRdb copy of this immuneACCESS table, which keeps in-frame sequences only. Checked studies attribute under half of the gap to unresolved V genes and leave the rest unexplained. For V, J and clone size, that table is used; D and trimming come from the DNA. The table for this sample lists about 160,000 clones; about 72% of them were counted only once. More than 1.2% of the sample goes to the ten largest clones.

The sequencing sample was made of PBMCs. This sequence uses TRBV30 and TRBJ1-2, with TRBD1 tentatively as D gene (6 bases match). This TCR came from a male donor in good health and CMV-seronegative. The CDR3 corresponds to CAWSTGKNGYTF. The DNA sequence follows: TGTGCCTGGAGTACAGGGAAAAATGGCTACACCTTC.